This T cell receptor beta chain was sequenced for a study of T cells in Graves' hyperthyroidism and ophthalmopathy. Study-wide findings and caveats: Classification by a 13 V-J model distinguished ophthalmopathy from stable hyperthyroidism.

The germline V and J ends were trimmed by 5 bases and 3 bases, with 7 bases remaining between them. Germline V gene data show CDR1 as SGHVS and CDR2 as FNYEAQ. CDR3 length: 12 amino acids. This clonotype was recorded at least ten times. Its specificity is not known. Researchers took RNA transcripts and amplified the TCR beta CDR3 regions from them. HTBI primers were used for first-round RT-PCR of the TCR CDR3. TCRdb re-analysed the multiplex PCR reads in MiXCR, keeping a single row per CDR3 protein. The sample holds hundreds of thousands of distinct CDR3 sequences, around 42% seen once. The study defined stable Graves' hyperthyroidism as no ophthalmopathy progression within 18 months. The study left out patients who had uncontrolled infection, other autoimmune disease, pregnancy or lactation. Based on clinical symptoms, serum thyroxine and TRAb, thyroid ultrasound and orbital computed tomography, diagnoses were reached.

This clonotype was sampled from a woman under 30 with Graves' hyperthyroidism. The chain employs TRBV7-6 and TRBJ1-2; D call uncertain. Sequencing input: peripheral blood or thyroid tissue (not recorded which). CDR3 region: CASSPGYYGYTF. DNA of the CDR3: TGTGCCAGCAGCCCGGGCTACTATGGCTACACCTTC.